A single T cell receptor (beta chain) is shown here with its context. Generated by immunoSEQ multiplex PCR, the TCRdb table keeps only in-frame clones and is missing some. The table shows around 120,000 clones, with 85% to 95% occurring only once. These data are taken from a study of control samples from healthy donors and cancer patients. The CDR3 has 14 amino acids. The germline V gene has CDR1 SQVTM and CDR2 ANQGSEA. The ends were cut back, 4 bases at V and 0 bases at J, with 7 bases in the middle. The chain recombines TRBV29-1 with TRBJ2-6; D is unclear. This TCR was sampled from a man in his forties or fifties with head and neck cancer. Sequenced sample: PBMCs. The CDR3 nucleotides are TGCAGCGTTGGTACAGCCTCTGGGGCCAACGTCCTGACTTTC. Its translation: CSVGTASGANVLTF.